This T cell receptor (beta chain) was sequenced for a study of T cells in localized non-small cell lung cancer. Produced via immunoSEQ multiplex PCR; TCRdb's table is partial and in-frame only. Of some 22,000 clones listed, approximately 90% were seen once; the top ten hold 5.5% to 6.5%. This clone was recorded once. The antigen is undetermined. Findings and limits, study-wide: Owing to sequencing of a solitary tumor region, heterogeneity cannot be discounted.

The sequence was collected from a man aged 35-69 years with stage II lung adenocarcinoma. This specimen consisted of PBMCs, obtained before any cancer treatment.

The CDR3 loop is CASSSPWGGGAYNEQFF. DNA of the CDR3: TGTGCCAGCAGCTCGCCCTGGGGCGGGGGGGCCTACAATGAGCAGTTCTTC. The V call is TRBV7-2, the J call TRBJ2-1, with 9 bases matching TRBD2. In germline, CDR1 is SGHTA, CDR2 FQGNSA. This CDR3 has 17 residues. J gave up 2 bases and V 4 bases, and 9 bases lay outside the gene matches.